This T cell receptor beta chain stems from a study of human T cells and chemical hapten exposure. General study findings and limits: DPC sensitization did not alter TCRs above 1 in 1000 frequency.

Time point specified: healthy volunteer bleed at 2 weeks. Whole blood, unfractionated, served as the material for total RNA extraction. This clonotype was counted ten times or more. Its specificity is not known. The CDR3 consists of 15 residues. V lost 5 bases, J lost 0 bases, and 11 bases lay in between. Per the germline V gene, CDR1 is SGHAT and CDR2 is FQNNGV. TCRdb recomputed calls from the RACE reads with MiXCR, one row per CDR3 protein. Here the sample spans roughly 100,000 distinct CDR3 sequences, approximately 9% being singletons. The receptor comes from a female donor in good health. Some clones in this sample may be carry-over from other donors' samples. The V gene is TRBV11-2, the J gene TRBJ2-1, with D tentatively TRBD2 (5 bases). The sequenced sample consisted of whole blood. Here the CDR3 DNA reads TGTGCCAGCAGCCTGAGCGGCCGCTCCTACAATGAGCAGTTCTTC. Translation gives CASSLSGRSYNEQFF.